This section outlines one T cell receptor (beta chain) sequence together with its context. Its antigen is unknown. The sample belongs to a study of cytomegalovirus exposure and HLA in healthy donors. Overall study: The 130 or so validation repertoires used a platform that matched the one used for the approximately 700 first-cohort repertoires, as a later analysis reported.

The donors were members of the validation cohort, which comprised roughly 130 subjects and was separate from the first cohort of 670 or so subjects. Study-wide results and caveats: Some public TCRs appeared in many individuals, while most sequences were rare. The CMV antigen specificity of a few CMV-associated chains was confirmed through in vitro analysis.

This CDR3 region has 16 residues. The germline gives CDR1 MNHEY, CDR2 SMNVEV (reference sequence). V shed 8 bases and J shed 5 bases, with 24 bases lying between them. Measured with immunoSEQ multiplex PCR; TCRdb has only the in-frame clones, and not every one. The table lists roughly 98,000 clones, 87% of them singletons. The receptor's source is a woman in her twenties or thirties in good health and CMV-seronegative. The genes are TRBV27 and TRBJ1-2; D call uncertain. Sequencing was performed on PBMCs. The CDR3 sequence is CASSYDGSSPLYGYTF. The CDR3 DNA is TGTGCCAGCTCGTATGACGGGAGCAGTCCCCTATATGGCTACACCTTC.